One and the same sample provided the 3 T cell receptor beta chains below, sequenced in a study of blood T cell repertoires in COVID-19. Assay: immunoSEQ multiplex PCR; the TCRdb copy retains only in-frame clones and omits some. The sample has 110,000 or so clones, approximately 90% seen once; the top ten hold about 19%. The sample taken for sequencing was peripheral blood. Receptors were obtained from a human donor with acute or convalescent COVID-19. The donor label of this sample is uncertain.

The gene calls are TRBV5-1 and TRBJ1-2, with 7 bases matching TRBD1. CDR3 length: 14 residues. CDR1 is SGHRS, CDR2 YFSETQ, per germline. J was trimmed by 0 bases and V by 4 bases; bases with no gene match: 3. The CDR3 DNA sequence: TGCGCCAGCAGCGAAGGGACAGCTAACTATGGCTACACCTTC. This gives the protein CASSEGTANYGYTF. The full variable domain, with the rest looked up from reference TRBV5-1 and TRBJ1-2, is KAGVTQTPRYLIKTRGQQVTLSCSPISGHRSVSWYQQTPGQGLQFLFEYFSETQRNKGNFPGRFSGRQFSNSRSEMNVSTLELGDSALYLCASSEGTANYGYTFGSGTRLTVV.

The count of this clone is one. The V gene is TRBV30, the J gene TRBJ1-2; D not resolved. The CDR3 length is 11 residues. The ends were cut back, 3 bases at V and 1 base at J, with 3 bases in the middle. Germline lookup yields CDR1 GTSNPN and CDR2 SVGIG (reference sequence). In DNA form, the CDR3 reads TGTGCCTGGAGCAGTAACTATGGCTACACCTTC. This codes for CAWSSNYGYTF.

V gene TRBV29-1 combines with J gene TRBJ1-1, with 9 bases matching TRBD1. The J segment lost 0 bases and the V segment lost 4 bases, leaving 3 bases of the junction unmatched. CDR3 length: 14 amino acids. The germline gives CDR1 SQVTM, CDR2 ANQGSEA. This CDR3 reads CSVGDRAMNTEAFF. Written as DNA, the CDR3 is TGCAGCGTTGGGGACAGGGCGATGAACACTGAAGCTTTCTTT.